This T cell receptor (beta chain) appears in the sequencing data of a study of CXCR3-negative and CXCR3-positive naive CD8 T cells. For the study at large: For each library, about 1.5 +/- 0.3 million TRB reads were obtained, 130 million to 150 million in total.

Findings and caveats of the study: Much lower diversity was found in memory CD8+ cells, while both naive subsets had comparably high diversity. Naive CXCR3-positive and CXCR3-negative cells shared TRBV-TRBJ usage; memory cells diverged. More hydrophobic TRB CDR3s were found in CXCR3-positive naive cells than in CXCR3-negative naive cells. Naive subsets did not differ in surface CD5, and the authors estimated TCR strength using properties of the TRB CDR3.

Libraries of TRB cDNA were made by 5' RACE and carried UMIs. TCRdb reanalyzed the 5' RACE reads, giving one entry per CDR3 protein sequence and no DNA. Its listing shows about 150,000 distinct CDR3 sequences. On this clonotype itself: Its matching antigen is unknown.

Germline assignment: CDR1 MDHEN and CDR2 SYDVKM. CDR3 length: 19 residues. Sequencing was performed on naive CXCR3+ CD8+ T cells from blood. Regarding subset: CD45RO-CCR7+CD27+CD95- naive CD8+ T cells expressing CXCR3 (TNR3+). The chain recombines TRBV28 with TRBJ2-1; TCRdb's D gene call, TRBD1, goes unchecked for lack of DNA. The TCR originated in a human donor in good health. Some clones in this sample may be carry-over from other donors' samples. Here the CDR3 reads CASTLRDIRAGSSYNEQFF.